This T cell receptor (beta chain) came from a study of cytomegalovirus exposure and HLA in healthy donors. Study-wide findings and caveats: In a later analysis, a genetic analysis reported fewer productive-TCR N-insertions in an Asian-associated ancestry cluster than the cohort average. A later analysis linked a missense DCLRE1C variant to TCR beta V- and J-gene trimming.

PCR used 60 Vbeta primers and 13 Jbeta primers. Profiling relied on immunoSEQ multiplex PCR, and the TCRdb table lists in-frame clones only, not all of them. The sample has roughly 230,000 clones, 80% to 95% seen once. Regarding this clone: Its antigen remains unknown.

This TCR was sampled from a girl aged 2 to 9 in good health and CMV-seronegative. Sequencing was carried out using PBMCs.

The DNA for the CDR3 is TGTGCTAGTGGTTTCGCTCGGACAGTCAACACTGAAGCTTTCTTT. Protein sequence: CASGFARTVNTEAFF. This sequence joins TRBV12-5 and TRBJ1-1, with D perhaps TRBD1 (6 bases). The CDR3 contains 15 residues. V gave up 3 bases and J gave up 2 bases, with 13 bases separating them. From germline, CDR1 is LGHNT and CDR2 FRNRAP.